This T cell receptor beta chain was retrieved from a study of cytomegalovirus exposure and HLA in healthy donors. The PCR was carried out with 60 Vbeta primers and 13 Jbeta primers. Measured with immunoSEQ multiplex PCR; TCRdb has only the in-frame clones, and not every one. The data hold 95,000 to 100,000 clones, with approximately 74% observed a single time. The V and J ends lost 0 bases and 6 bases respectively, with 8 bases between them. The CDR3 length is 13 residues. Germline loops: CDR1 SGHDN, CDR2 FVKESK. This chain connects TRBV14 to TRBJ1-2; possibly TRBD1 for D (6 bases). Sample: PBMCs. This TCR came from a woman aged 40 to 55 in good health and CMV-seronegative. CDR3 sequence reads: CASSQDHRDGYTF. DNA of the CDR3: TGTGCCAGCAGCCAAGATCACAGGGATGGCTACACCTTC.